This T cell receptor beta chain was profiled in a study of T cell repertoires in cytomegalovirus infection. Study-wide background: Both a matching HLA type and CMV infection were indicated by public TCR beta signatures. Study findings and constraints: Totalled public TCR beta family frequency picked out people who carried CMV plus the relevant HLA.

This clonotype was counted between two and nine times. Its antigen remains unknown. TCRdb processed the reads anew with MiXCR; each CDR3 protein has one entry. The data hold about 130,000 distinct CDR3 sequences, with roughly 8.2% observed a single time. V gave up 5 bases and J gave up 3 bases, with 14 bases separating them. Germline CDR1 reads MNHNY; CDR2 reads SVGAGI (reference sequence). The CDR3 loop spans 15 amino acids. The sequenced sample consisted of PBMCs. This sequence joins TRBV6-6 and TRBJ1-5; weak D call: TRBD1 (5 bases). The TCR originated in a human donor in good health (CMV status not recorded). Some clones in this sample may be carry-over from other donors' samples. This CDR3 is CASSGAAFLNQPQHF. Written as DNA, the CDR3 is TGTGCCAGCAGTGGGGCAGCTTTTCTCAATCAGCCCCAGCATTTT.